One sample yielded the 24 T cell receptor beta chains listed below, sequenced in a study of blood T cells in healthy people across ages. Alongside a J-beta primer mix, a sample-barcoded 5' primer served in a second PCR lasting about 7 to 12 cycles. TCRdb ran MiXCR on the 5' RACE reads and lists one entry per CDR3 protein. The sample has more than 800,000 distinct CDR3 sequences; around 30% are singletons. Sequencing was done on a sample of blood. Receptors were obtained from a woman aged 80 or over in good health.

This clonotype has a count of ten or more. The chain joins TRBV10-3 to TRBJ1-2, with D maybe TRBD1 (6 bases). This CDR3 contains 16 residues. Germline V lookup: CDR1 ENHRY, CDR2 SYGVKD. Trimming shortened V by 0 bases and J by 4 bases, and 15 bases separated the two germline ends. The DNA of the CDR3 is TGTGCCATCAGTGAGTCGGCTACCGGGACAACCTATGGCTACACCTTC. As protein: CAISESATGTTYGYTF.

The chain recombines TRBV6-4 with TRBJ2-3, with 8 nucleotides matching TRBD2. Germline CDR1 is MRHNA and CDR2 is SNTAGT. The CDR3 length is 15 residues. J gave up 0 bases and V 4 bases, and 3 bases lay outside the gene matches. The CDR3 loop reads CASSGTSRSTDTQYF. Here the CDR3 DNA reads TGTGCCAGCAGTGGGACTAGCCGGAGCACAGATACGCAGTATTTT.

At least ten counts were recorded for this clonotype. The CDR3 protein is CASSHFRGEQYF. DNA of the CDR3: TGTGCCAGCAGTCACTTCCGTGGGGAGCAGTACTTC. J is TRBJ2-5 and V is TRBV7-2; D might be TRBD2 (5 bases). This CDR3 is built from 12 residues. Looked up from germline, CDR1 is SGHTA and CDR2 is FQGNSA. The V and J ends lost 6 bases and 11 bases respectively, with 16 bases between them.

This clonotype has ten or more counts. This chain joins TRBV6-2 or TRBV6-3 and TRBJ1-4; D ambiguous. CDR3 size: 18 residues. The V gene's germline CDR1 is MNHEY and CDR2 SVGEGT. V lost 0 bases, J lost 0 bases, and 14 bases lay in between. In DNA, the CDR3 is TGTGCCAGCAGTTACTCGACGAAATCGACTGCAACTAATGAAAAACTGTTTTTT. As protein: CASSYSTKSTATNEKLFF.

As to this clonotype: A single base separates this from a much larger clone, so it may be a read error. The rearrangement joins TRBV12-3 or TRBV12-4 to TRBJ2-7; D gene ambiguous. The V gene lost 3 bases and the J gene lost 6 bases, with 9 bases spanning the gap. The CDR3 extends over 12 amino acids. CDR3 amino acids: CASSFECSEQYF. DNA for the CDR3: TGTGCCAGCAGTTTTGAGTGTTCCGAGCAGTACTTC.

V is TRBV20-1 and J is TRBJ2-1; D uncertain. Per germline, CDR1 DFQATT and CDR2 SNEGSKA (reference sequence). Trimming removed 7 bases at V and 6 bases at J, with 19 bases between. CDR3 length: 14 amino acids. The CDR3 DNA follows: TGCAGTGGGGAAGTAGCAGAGATACGCAATGAGCAGTTCTTC. As protein: CSGEVAEIRNEQFF.

Many counts were recorded for this clonotype. This chain joins TRBV9 and TRBJ2-1, with D perhaps matching TRBD1 (6 bases). V was cut by 3 bases and J by 5 bases, with 15 bases left in between. This CDR3 spans 15 amino acids. CDR1 and CDR2 from the germline V gene are SGDLS and YYNGEE. The CDR3, as DNA: TGTGCCAGCAGCGGCCGGGACACCCTGAACAATGAGCAGTTCTTC. Protein product: CASSGRDTLNNEQFF.

This clonotype was found many times. The J gene is TRBJ2-1, the V gene TRBV6-2 or TRBV6-3, with 8 bases aligning to TRBD1. Trimming took 6 bases from V and 3 from J; bases not matched to a gene: 7. This CDR3 is built from 15 residues. CDR1 and CDR2 (germline): MNHEY, SVGEGT. The chain's CDR3 is CASRPGQGFYNEQFF. The CDR3 DNA follows: TGTGCCAGCAGACCCGGACAGGGTTTCTACAATGAGCAGTTCTTC.

This clonotype was seen repeatedly, ten times or more. The chain has TRBV7-2 and TRBJ2-4; D remains unclear. This CDR3 is 17 amino acids long. Trimming removed 5 bases at V and 0 bases at J, with 17 bases between. CDR1 and CDR2 (germline): SGHTA, FQGNSA. CDR3 sequence: CASSRGDGALAKNIQYF. The CDR3 coding sequence is TGTGCCAGCAGCCGAGGTGACGGCGCACTAGCCAAAAACATTCAGTACTTC.

In this sample, this clonotype turned up many times. The chain combines TRBV4-2 with TRBJ1-2; no clear D. In germline, CDR1 is LGHNA, CDR2 YNFKEQ. The V gene lost 0 bases and the J gene lost 2 bases, with 10 bases spanning the gap. The CDR3 is 15 amino acids. This chain's CDR3 is CASSQEYPGNYGYTF. CDR3 nucleotide sequence: TGTGCCAGCAGCCAAGAATATCCGGGGAACTATGGCTACACCTTC.

This clonotype was detected only a few times. The rearrangement links TRBV20-1 to TRBJ1-4; D not resolved. CDR3 size: 14 residues. The germline V gene encodes CDR1 DFQATT and CDR2 SNEGSKA (reference sequence). The V gene lost 7 bases and the J gene lost 5 bases, with 17 bases spanning the gap. CDR3 region: CSGSGGITNEKLFF. CDR3 DNA: TGCAGTGGGTCGGGCGGGATCACCAATGAAAAACTGTTTTTT.

This chain links TRBV18 with TRBJ2-3; 9 bases map to TRBD2. The J segment lost 6 bases and the V segment lost 3 bases, leaving 10 bases of the junction unmatched. The CDR3 contains 16 residues. CDR1 KGHSH and CDR2 LQKENI come from the germline V gene. DNA for the CDR3: TGTGCCAGCTCACCCGACCGGACTAGCGTGGTTGATACGCAGTATTTT. It codes for CASSPDRTSVVDTQYF.

Concerning this clonotype: The junction and the germline gene differ at one end; a read error may be behind it. The V gene is TRBV12-3 or TRBV12-4, the J gene TRBJ2-7, with 9 positions matching TRBD2. This CDR3 has 12 residues. The CDR3 DNA follows: TGTGCCGGCAGCAAAGCGGGAGGTGAGCAGTACTTC. Protein: CAGSKAGGEQYF.

Concerning this clonotype: This sequence may be a read error, since a much larger clone differs from it by one base. This rearrangement joins TRBV4-3 to TRBJ1-2; D possibly corresponds to TRBD1 (5 bases). Trimming stripped 0 bases from V and 4 bases from J, with 18 bases between. Germline loops: CDR1 LGHNA, CDR2 YSLEER. CDR3 size: 17 residues. CDR3: CASSQDSGGDSFYGYTF. CDR3 nucleotide sequence: TGCGCCAGCAGCCAAGATAGTGGAGGGGATTCGTTCTATGGCTACACCTTC.

This clonotype was seen a few times. The V gene is TRBV5-1, the J gene TRBJ1-1; weak D call: TRBD1 (6 bases). The CDR3 consists of 15 residues. The V end was cut by 4 bases, the J end by 4 bases, with 17 bases between. CDR1 is SGHRS and CDR2 is YFSETQ in the germline V gene. CDR3 loop: CASSLTGRLVTEAFF. The DNA for the CDR3 is TGCGCCAGCAGCCTAACAGGGAGGTTGGTCACTGAAGCTTTCTTT.

The gene calls are TRBV5-4 and TRBJ2-1, with a tentative D call TRBD1 (5 bases). The germline V gene has CDR1 SGHNT and CDR2 YYREEE (reference sequence). The CDR3 extends over 14 amino acids. Trimming shortened V by 0 bases and J by 13 bases, and 17 bases separated the two germline ends. The CDR3 DNA is TGTGCCAGCAGCTTGGGGGGCGGTAAAGAGACTCAGTTCTTC. It specifies CASSLGGGKETQFF.

With respect to this clonotype: A read error may produce the germline difference seen at one junction end. The chain couples TRBV12-3 or TRBV12-4 to TRBJ2-3; the match to TRBD2 covers 11 bases. There are 18 residues in the CDR3. CDR3 in DNA: TGTGCCAGCAGTTCTTATACGGCTAGCGGGGGGATAACAGATACGGAGTATTTT. Translation: CASSSYTASGGITDTEYF.

This clonotype was seen ten or more times. This chain links TRBV6-1 with TRBJ2-7; 7 bases are shared with TRBD1. Germline CDR1 reads MNHNS; CDR2 reads SASEGT. The ends lost 5 bases at V and 2 bases at J; junction bases unmatched: 6. The CDR3 contains 14 residues. DNA for the CDR3: TGTGCCAGCAGTAAAGGGACAGTCGCCTACGAGCAGTACTTC. Protein sequence: CASSKGTVAYEQYF.

This clonotype was observed at least ten times. The chain's CDR3 is CASSGGLASQETQYF. CDR3 coding DNA: TGTGCCAGCAGCGGGGGACTAGCGAGCCAAGAGACCCAGTACTTC. The V and J genes are TRBV7-9 and TRBJ2-5; 10 bases are a match to TRBD2. The V and J ends lost 5 bases and 1 base, in that order; junction bases with no gene match: 4. From germline, CDR1 is SEHNR and CDR2 FQNEAQ (reference sequence). The CDR3 is made up of 15 amino acids.

This sequence joins TRBV27 and TRBJ1-2; 7 positions agree with TRBD1. This CDR3 region has 16 residues. After removal of 4 bases from V and 4 bases from J, the junction contained 12 bases not matched to a gene. In germline, CDR1 is MNHEY, CDR2 SMNVEV (reference sequence). The CDR3 DNA reads as TGTGCCAGCAGTTCAGCTGACAGGGCCCTGGTCTATGGCTACACCTTC. Its protein product is CASSSADRALVYGYTF.

The chain links TRBV10-3 to TRBJ2-5, with 8 bases that match TRBD1. The germline CDR1 and CDR2 sequences are ENHRY and SYGVKD. The CDR3 is made up of 14 amino acids. With V trimmed by 5 bases and J by 2 bases, 4 bases remained unmatched. This CDR3 is CAISLGTGQETQYF. The CDR3 nucleotides are TGTGCCATCAGTCTCGGGACAGGTCAAGAGACCCAGTACTTC.

This clonotype has a count of ten or more. The chain combines TRBV4-3 with TRBJ2-5; D not resolved. V lost 4 bases to trimming and J lost 4 bases, with 16 bases between them. The germline gives CDR1 LGHNA, CDR2 YSLEER. This CDR3 comprises 15 residues. For the CDR3, the DNA is TGCGCCAGCAGCCCGGGCCCAAACCCCACAGAGACCCAGTACTTC. The encoded protein is CASSPGPNPTETQYF.

This clonotype was counted at least ten times. This sequence joins TRBV20-1 and TRBJ1-6; 8 bases map to TRBD1. Germline V CDR1 and CDR2: DFQATT, SNEGSKA (reference sequence). This CDR3 spans 15 amino acids. The trim removed 4 bases at V and 4 bases at J, leaving 6 bases unmatched. This CDR3 is CSATPRGRYNSPLHF. CDR3 DNA sequence: TGCAGTGCTACCCCCAGGGGGCGTTATAATTCACCCCTCCACTTT.

This clonotype has a count of ten or more. The V gene is TRBV13, the J gene TRBJ2-7; 11 bases are a match to TRBD2. Germline V lookup: CDR1 PRHDT, CDR2 FYEKMQ (reference sequence). V was clipped by 5 bases and J by 4 bases; unmatched bases: 7. This CDR3 contains 15 residues. CDR3 DNA sequence: TGTGCCAGCAGCAATAGCGGGGGGGCTACGTACGAGCAGTACTTC. Encoded protein: CASSNSGGATYEQYF. Full variable domain (rest looked up from reference TRBV13 and TRBJ2-7): AAGVIQSPRHLIKEKRETATLKCYPIPRHDTVYWYQQGPGQDPQFLISFYEKMQSDKGSIPDRFSAQQFSDYHSELNMSSLELGDSALYFCASSNSGGATYEQYFGPGTRLTVT.